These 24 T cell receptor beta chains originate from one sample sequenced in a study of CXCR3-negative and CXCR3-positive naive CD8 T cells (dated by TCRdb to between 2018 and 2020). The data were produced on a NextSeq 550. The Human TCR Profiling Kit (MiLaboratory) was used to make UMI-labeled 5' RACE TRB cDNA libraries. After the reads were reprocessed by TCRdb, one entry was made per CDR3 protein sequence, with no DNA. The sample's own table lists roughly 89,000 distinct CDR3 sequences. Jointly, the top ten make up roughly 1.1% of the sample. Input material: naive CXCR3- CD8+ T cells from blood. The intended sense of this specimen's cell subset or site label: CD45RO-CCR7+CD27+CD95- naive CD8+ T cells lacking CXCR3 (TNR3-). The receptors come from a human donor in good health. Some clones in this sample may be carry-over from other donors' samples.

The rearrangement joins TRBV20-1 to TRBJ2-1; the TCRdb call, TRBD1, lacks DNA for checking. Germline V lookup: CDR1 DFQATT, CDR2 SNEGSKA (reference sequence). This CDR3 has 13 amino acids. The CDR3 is CSARDPLFDEQFF.

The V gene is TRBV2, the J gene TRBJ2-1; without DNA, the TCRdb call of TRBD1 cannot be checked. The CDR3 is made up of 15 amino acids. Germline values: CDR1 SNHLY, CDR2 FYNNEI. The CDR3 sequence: CASSEGEWGLNEQFF. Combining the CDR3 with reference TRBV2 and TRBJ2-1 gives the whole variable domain EPEVTQTPSHQVTQMGQEVILRCVPISNHLYFYWYRQILGQKVEFLVSFYNNEISEKSEIFDDQFSVERPDGSNFTLKIRSTKLEDSAMYFCASSEGEWGLNEQFFGPGTRLTVL.

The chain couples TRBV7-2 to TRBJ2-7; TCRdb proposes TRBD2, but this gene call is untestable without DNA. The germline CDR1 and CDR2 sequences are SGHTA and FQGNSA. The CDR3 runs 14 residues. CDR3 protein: CASSPSGPNYEQYF.

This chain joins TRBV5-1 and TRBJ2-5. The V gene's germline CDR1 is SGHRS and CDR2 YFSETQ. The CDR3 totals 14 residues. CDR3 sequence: CASSLDRQEETQYF.

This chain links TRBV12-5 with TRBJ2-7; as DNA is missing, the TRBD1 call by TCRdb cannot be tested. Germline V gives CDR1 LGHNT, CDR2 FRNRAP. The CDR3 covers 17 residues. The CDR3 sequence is CASDIFPLGTGNYEQYF.

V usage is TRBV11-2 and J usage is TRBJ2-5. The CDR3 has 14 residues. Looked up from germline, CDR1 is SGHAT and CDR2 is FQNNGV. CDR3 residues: CASSVDLIQETQYF.

CDR3 in amino acids: CASSLSGVSYNEQFF. This chain uses TRBV5-6 with TRBJ2-1; TCRdb gives TRBD2 as the D gene, but with no DNA this cannot be confirmed. The CDR3 is 15 amino acids. Germline CDR1 is SGHDT and CDR2 is YYEEEE.

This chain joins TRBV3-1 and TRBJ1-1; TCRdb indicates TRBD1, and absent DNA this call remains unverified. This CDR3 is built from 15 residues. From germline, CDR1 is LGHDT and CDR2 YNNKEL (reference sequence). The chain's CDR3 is CASSGGRLDRAEAFF.

Here the CDR3 reads CASSSGQGLNTEAFF. The chain recombines TRBV7-9 with TRBJ1-1; TCRdb's D call, TRBD1, is unchecked because there is no DNA. This CDR3 is built from 15 residues. In germline, CDR1 is SEHNR, CDR2 FQNEAQ (reference sequence).

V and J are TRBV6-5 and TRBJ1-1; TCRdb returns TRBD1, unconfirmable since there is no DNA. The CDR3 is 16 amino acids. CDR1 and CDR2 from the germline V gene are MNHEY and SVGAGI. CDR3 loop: CASSRTGLSMNTEAFF.

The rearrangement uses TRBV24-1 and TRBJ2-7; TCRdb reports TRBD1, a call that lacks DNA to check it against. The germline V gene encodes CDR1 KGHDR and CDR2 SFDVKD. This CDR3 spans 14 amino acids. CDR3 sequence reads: CATSATGEAYEQYF.

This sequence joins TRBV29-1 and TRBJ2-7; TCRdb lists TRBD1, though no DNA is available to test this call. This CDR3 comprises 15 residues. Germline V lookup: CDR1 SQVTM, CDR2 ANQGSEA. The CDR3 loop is CSVEERRDRSYEQYF.

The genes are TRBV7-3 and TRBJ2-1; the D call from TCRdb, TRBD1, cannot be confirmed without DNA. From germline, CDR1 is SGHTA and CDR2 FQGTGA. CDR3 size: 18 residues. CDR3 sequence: CASSQGGDPPTLYNEQFF.

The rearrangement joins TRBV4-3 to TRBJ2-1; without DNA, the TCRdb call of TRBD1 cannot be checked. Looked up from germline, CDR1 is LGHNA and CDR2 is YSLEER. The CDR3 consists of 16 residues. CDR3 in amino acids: CASSPAPGVVVDEQFF.

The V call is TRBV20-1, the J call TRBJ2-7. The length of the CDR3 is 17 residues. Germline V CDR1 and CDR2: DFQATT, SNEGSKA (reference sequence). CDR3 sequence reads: CSARDITNVARPYEQYF.

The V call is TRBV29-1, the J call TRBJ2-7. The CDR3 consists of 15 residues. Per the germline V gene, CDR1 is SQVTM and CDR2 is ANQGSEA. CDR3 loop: CSVEIFGRSSYEQYF.

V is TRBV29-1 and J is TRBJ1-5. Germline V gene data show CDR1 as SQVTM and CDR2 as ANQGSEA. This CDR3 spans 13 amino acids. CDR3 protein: CSVVADSNQPQHF. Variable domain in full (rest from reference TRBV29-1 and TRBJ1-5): SAVISQKPSRDICQRGTSLTIQCQVDSQVTMMFWYRQQPGQSLTLIATANQGSEATYESGFVIDKFPISRPNLTFSTLTVSNMSPEDSSIYLCSVVADSNQPQHFGDGTRLSIL.

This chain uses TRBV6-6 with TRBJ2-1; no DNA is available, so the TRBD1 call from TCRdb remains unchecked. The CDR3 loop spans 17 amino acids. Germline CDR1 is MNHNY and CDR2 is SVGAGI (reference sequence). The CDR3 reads CASSYSIGTGGYNEQFF.

CDR3: CASSYLRWGGDTEAFF. This rearrangement joins TRBV6-6 to TRBJ1-1; with no DNA, the TCRdb D assignment of TRBD1 cannot be verified. The CDR3 runs 16 residues. CDR1 and CDR2 (germline): MNHNY, SVGAGI (reference sequence).

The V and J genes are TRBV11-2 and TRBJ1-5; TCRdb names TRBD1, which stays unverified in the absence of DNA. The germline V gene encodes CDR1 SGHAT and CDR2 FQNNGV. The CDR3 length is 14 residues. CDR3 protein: CASSLVPGGEPQHF.

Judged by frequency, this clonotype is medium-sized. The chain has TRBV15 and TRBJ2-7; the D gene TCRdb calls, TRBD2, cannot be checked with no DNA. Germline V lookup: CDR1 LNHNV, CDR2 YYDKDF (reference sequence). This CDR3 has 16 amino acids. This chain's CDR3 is CATSRDPRGGTYEQYF.

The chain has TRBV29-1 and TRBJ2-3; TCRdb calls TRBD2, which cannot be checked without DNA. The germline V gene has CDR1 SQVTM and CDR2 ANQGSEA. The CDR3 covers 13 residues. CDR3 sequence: CSVRLVLTDTQYF.

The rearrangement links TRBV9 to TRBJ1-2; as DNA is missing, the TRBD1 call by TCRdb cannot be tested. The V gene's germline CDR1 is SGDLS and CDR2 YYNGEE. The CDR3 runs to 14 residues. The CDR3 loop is CASSVIGQSYGYTF.

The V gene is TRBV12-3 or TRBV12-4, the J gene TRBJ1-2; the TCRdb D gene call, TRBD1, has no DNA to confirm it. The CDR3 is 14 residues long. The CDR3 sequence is CASSPPDTGGGYTF.